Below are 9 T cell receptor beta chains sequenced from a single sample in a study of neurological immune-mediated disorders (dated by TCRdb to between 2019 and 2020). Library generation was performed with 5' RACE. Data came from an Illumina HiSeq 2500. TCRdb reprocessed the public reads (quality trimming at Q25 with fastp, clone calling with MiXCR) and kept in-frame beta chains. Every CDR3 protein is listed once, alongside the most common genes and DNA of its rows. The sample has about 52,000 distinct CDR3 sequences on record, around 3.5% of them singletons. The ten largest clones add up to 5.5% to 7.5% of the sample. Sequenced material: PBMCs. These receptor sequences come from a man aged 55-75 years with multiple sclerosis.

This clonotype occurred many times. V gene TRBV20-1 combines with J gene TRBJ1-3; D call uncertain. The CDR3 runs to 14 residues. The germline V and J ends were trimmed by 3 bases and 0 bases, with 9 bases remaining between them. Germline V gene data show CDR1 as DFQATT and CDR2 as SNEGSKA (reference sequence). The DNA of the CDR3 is TGCAGTGCTAGGGACGGAAACTCTGGAAACACCATATATTTT. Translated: CSARDGNSGNTIYF.

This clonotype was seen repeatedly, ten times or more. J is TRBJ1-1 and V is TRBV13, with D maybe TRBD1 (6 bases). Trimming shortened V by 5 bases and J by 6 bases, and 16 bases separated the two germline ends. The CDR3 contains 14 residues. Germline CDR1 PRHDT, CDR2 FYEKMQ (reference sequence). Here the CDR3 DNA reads TGTGCCAGCAGCCACCGCGGGGGGGCGGCTGAAGCTTTCTTT. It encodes CASSHRGGAAEAFF.

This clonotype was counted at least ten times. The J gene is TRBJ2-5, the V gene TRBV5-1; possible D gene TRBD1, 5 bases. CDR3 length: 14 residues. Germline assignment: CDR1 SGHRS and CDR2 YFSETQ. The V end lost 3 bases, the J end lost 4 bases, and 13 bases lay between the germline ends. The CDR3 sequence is CASSSDSFLETQYF. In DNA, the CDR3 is TGCGCCAGCAGCTCAGACAGCTTTCTAGAGACCCAGTACTTC. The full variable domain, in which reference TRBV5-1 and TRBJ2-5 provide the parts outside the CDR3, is KAGVTQTPRYLIKTRGQQVTLSCSPISGHRSVSWYQQTPGQGLQFLFEYFSETQRNKGNFPGRFSGRQFSNSRSEMNVSTLELGDSALYLCASSSDSFLETQYFGPGTRLLVL.

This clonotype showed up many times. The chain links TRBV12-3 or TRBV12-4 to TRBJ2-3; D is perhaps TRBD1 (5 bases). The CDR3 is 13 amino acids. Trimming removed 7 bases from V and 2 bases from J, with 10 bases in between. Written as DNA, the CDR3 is TGTGCCAGCACCAAGGGGTACACAGATACGCAGTATTTT. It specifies CASTKGYTDTQYF.

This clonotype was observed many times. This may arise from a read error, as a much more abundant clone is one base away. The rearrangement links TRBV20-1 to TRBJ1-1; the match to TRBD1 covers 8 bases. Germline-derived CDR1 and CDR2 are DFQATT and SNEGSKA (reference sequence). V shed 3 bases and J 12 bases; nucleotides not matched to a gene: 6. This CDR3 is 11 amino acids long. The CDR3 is CSARNTGGTFF. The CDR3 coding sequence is TGCAGTGCTAGGAACACAGGGGGAACTTTCTTT.

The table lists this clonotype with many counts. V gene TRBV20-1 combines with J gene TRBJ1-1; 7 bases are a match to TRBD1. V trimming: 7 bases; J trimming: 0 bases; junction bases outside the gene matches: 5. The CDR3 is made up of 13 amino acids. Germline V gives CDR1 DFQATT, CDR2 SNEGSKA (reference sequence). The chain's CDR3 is CSGAGQLNTEAFF. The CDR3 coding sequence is TGCAGTGGCGCGGGACAGCTGAACACTGAAGCTTTCTTT.

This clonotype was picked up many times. The CDR3 region is CASSLGQGRYNEQFF. The DNA of the CDR3 is TGTGCCAGCAGCTTGGGACAGGGCAGATACAATGAGCAGTTCTTC. The chain uses TRBV5-6 and TRBJ2-1, with TRBD1 identical over 7 bases. From germline, CDR1 is SGHDT and CDR2 YYEEEE. The CDR3 extends over 15 amino acids. V trimming: 0 bases; J trimming: 4 bases; junction bases outside the gene matches: 4.

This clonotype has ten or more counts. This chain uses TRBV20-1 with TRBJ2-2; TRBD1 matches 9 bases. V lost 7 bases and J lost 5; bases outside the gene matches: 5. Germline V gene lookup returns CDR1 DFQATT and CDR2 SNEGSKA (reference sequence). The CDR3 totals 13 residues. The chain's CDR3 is CSVPGQGTGELFF. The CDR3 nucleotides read TGCAGTGTTCCGGGACAGGGAACCGGGGAGCTGTTTTTT.

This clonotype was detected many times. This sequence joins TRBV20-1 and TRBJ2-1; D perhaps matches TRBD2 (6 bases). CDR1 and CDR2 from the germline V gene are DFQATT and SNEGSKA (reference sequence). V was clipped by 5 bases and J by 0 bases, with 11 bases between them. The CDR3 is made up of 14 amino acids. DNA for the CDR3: TGCAGTGCTGCGGGGTATCCCTCCTACAATGAGCAGTTCTTC. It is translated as CSAAGYPSYNEQFF.